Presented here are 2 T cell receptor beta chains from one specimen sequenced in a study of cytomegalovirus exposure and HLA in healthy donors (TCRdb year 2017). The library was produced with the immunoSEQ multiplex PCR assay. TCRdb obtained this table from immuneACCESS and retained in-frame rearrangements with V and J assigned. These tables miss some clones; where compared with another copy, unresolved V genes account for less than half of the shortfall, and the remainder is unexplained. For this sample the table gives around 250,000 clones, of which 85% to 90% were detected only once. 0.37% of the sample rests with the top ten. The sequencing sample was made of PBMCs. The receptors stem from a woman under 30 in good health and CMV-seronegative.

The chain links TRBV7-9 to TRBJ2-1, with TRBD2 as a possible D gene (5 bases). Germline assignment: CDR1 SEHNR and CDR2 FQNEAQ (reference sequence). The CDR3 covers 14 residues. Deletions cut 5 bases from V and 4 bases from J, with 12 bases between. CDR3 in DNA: TGTGCCAGCAGCCTAGTGGGAGTGTACAATGAGCAGTTCTTC. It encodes CASSLVGVYNEQFF.

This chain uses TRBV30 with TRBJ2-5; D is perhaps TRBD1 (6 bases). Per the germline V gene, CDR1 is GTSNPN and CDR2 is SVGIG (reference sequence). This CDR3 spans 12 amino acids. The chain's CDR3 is CAEAGAGETQYF. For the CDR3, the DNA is TGTGCTGAGGCAGGGGCCGGGGAGACCCAGTACTTC.